What follows are 22 T cell receptor beta chains derived from one specimen sequenced in a study of blood T cell repertoires in COVID-19. Clones were sequenced by immunoSEQ multiplex PCR, and TCRdb holds only the in-frame ones, with some missing. The sample carries about 190,000 clones, about 86% recorded once. Sequencing was carried out using PBMCs or T cells enriched from blood (not recorded which). These receptors all stem from a woman aged 40 to 50 in a cohort exposed to, infected with or recovered from COVID-19 (not recorded which).

The rearrangement joins TRBV11-2 to TRBJ2-7; TRBD1 matches at 10 bases. Germline CDR1 is SGHAT and CDR2 is FQNNGV. V lost 1 base, J lost 3 bases, and 0 bases stayed unmatched. This CDR3 is 14 amino acids long. Here the CDR3 reads CASSLGDRGYEQYF. CDR3 bases: TGTGCCAGCAGCTTAGGGGACAGGGGCTACGAGCAGTACTTC. The entire variable domain, with the rest obtained from reference TRBV11-2 and TRBJ2-7, is as follows: EAGVAQSPRYKIIEKRQSVAFWCNPISGHATLYWYQQILGQGPKLLIQFQNNGVVDDSQLPKDRFSAERLKGVDSTLKIQPAKLEDSAVYLCASSLGDRGYEQYFGPGTRLTVT.

The chain employs TRBV28 and TRBJ1-2; D is perhaps TRBD1 (6 bases). The germline CDR1 and CDR2 sequences are MDHEN and SYDVKM. Trimming removed 5 bases from V and 0 bases from J, with 10 bases in between. The CDR3 has 14 residues. CDR3 nucleotides: TGTGCCAGCAGTCTACAGGGATCTAACTATGGCTACACCTTC. This gives the protein CASSLQGSNYGYTF.

As DNA, the CDR3 is TGCGCCAGCAGCGGGAGCCCCAGGGGGGAGCTGTTTTTT. Residues: CASSGSPRGELFF. This chain connects TRBV10-2 to TRBJ2-2; D may be TRBD2 (6 bases). The CDR3 length is 13 residues. With 6 bases removed from V and 8 bases from J, the gap between germline ends came to 13 bases. The germline CDR1 and CDR2 sequences are WSHSY and SAAADI.

This chain links TRBV2 with TRBJ1-2; 8 bases fit TRBD1. Germline trimming cut 10 bases from V and 1 base from J; bases unmatched to any gene: 8. The CDR3 is 14 amino acids. Germline V gives CDR1 SNHLY, CDR2 FYNNEI. CDR3 amino acids: CATPGQGNNYGYTF. Written as DNA, the CDR3 is TGTGCCACCCCTGGACAGGGAAATAACTATGGCTACACCTTC.

The chain recombines TRBV5-4 with TRBJ1-2, with TRBD1 matching over 7 bases. The CDR3 runs to 14 residues. Germline V lookup: CDR1 SGHNT, CDR2 YYREEE (reference sequence). Germline trimming cut 4 bases from V and 0 bases from J; bases unmatched to any gene: 3. CDR3 protein: CASSEGTANYGYTF. In DNA form, the CDR3 reads TGTGCCAGCAGCGAGGGGACAGCTAACTATGGCTACACCTTC. Supplemented by reference TRBV5-4 and TRBJ1-2, the full variable domain reads ETGVTQSPTHLIKTRGQQVTLRCSSQSGHNTVSWYQQALGQGPQFIFQYYREEENGRGNFPPRFSGLQFPNYSSELNVNALELDDSALYLCASSEGTANYGYTFGSGTRLTVV.

This clone was observed once. This rearrangement joins TRBV27 to TRBJ1-5, with a tentative D call TRBD1 (6 bases). The CDR3 runs 15 residues. Germline-derived CDR1 and CDR2 are MNHEY and SMNVEV (reference sequence). Deletions cut 5 bases from V and 6 bases from J, with 17 bases between. Here the CDR3 reads CASSPSPGASQPQHF. The DNA for the CDR3 is TGTGCCAGCAGTCCTTCGCCAGGGGCAAGTCAGCCCCAGCATTTT.

This clone is a singleton in its sample. The rearrangement uses TRBV30 and TRBJ2-7; 10 nucleotides line up with TRBD2. Unmatched junction bases numbered 12, after V lost 4 bases and J lost 3 bases. The CDR3 contains 16 residues. CDR1 GTSNPN and CDR2 SVGIG come from the germline V gene (reference sequence). The CDR3 protein is CAWMGPSGRRNYEQYF. The CDR3 DNA reads TGTGCCTGGATGGGGCCTAGCGGGAGAAGGAACTACGAGCAGTACTTC.

The rearrangement links TRBV7-6 to TRBJ1-5; 9 nucleotides align to TRBD1. Trimming removed 4 bases from V and 6 bases from J; junction bases left unmatched: 7. Germline CDR1 SGHVS, CDR2 FNYEAQ. The CDR3 totals 15 residues. Here the CDR3 DNA reads TGTGCCAGCAGCTCCGGGACAGGGTCCGGTCAGCCCCAGCATTTT. Translated: CASSSGTGSGQPQHF.

The chain is built from TRBV6-5 and TRBJ1-4; 11 bases match TRBD1. The V gene end was trimmed by 8 bases and the J gene end by 7 bases; junction bases not matched to a gene: 6. In germline, CDR1 is MNHEY, CDR2 SVGAGI. The CDR3 consists of 14 residues. DNA of the CDR3: TGTGCCAGCTTCGCCGGGACAGGGGGTGAAAAACTGTTTTTT. Its protein product is CASFAGTGGEKLFF.

The chain couples TRBV19 to TRBJ1-6, with 7 nucleotides matching TRBD1. Germline values: CDR1 LNHDA, CDR2 SQIVND (reference sequence). Trimming at V came to 5 bases and at J to 5 bases, leaving 3 bases not matched to a gene. The length of the CDR3 is 14 residues. The CDR3 DNA is TGTGCCAGTAGTGGGGACAGAGATAATTCACCCCTCCACTTT. Its protein is CASSGDRDNSPLHF.

The J gene is TRBJ1-2, the V gene TRBV7-9; TRBD1 aligns across 7 bases. The V gene's germline CDR1 is SEHNR and CDR2 FQNEAQ (reference sequence). The V gene end was trimmed by 2 bases and the J gene end by 0 bases; junction bases not matched to a gene: 6. CDR3 length equals 16 residues. Written as DNA, the CDR3 is TGTGCCAGCAGCTTACTTACAGGGGAAGCTAACTATGGCTACACCTTC. It specifies CASSLLTGEANYGYTF.

A note on this clone: At one end, the junction sequence differs from germline, possibly due to a read error. The CDR3 sequence is CASSLEGVAGGQF. DNA for the CDR3: TGCGCCAGCAGCTTGGAAGGGGTAGCGGGGGGCCAGTTT. V is TRBV5-1 and J is TRBJ2-3; 10 bases agree with TRBD2. The CDR3 runs to 13 residues. Germline V lookup: CDR1 SGHRS, CDR2 YFSETQ.

The chain combines TRBV30 with TRBJ2-4, with D tentatively TRBD1 (6 bases). V shed 0 bases and J shed 6 bases, with 15 bases lying between them. The length of the CDR3 is 15 residues. The germline CDR1 and CDR2 sequences are GTSNPN and SVGIG (reference sequence). CDR3 in DNA: TGTGCCTGGAGTGTACTGCGGACAGTAGGAAACATTCAGTACTTC. The encoded protein is CAWSVLRTVGNIQYF.

This sequence joins TRBV6-1 and TRBJ2-3; the match to TRBD2 covers 7 bases. Trimming took 0 bases from V and 2 from J; bases not matched to a gene: 8. The CDR3 runs 17 residues. The germline V gene encodes CDR1 MNHNS and CDR2 SASEGT. CDR3 sequence: CASSEAPRLAPTDTQYF. CDR3 in DNA: TGTGCCAGCAGTGAAGCGCCTAGACTAGCTCCCACAGATACGCAGTATTTT.

The chain carries TRBV24-1 and TRBJ1-4, with unresolved D. Germline CDR1 and CDR2: KGHDR and SFDVKD. This CDR3 comprises 14 residues. V shed 4 bases and J shed 4 bases, with 9 bases lying between them. The CDR3 here is CATSERGNNEKLFF. CDR3 nucleotides: TGTGCCACCAGTGAACGAGGGAATAATGAAAAACTGTTTTTT.

V is TRBV4-3 and J is TRBJ1-1; a possible D gene is TRBD1 (6 bases). CDR3 size: 13 residues. Germline CDR1 is LGHNA and CDR2 is YSLEER. V was trimmed by 4 bases and J by 4 bases, leaving 10 bases between them. CDR3 nucleotide sequence: TGCGCCAGCAGCCCAGCGGGGGCCACTGAAGCTTTCTTT. As protein: CASSPAGATEAFF.

The rearrangement uses TRBV5-1 and TRBJ1-3; D gene uncertain. CDR3 length: 14 amino acids. V was trimmed by 0 bases and J by 0 bases, leaving 4 bases between them. The germline V gene has CDR1 SGHRS and CDR2 YFSETQ. Written as DNA, the CDR3 is TGCGCCAGCAGCTTGGTCGGCTCTGGAAACACCATATATTTT. Residues: CASSLVGSGNTIYF.

The chain carries TRBV9 and TRBJ1-3; the match to TRBD1 covers 9 bases. The germline gives CDR1 SGDLS, CDR2 YYNGEE. The CDR3 runs to 15 residues. The junction had 0 bases not matched to a gene; V was cut back by 0 bases and J by 2 bases. The chain's CDR3 is CASSVGTGAGNTIYF. The CDR3 DNA is TGTGCCAGCAGCGTAGGGACAGGGGCTGGAAACACCATATATTTT.

This clone occurred once. The chain has TRBV5-1 and TRBJ2-3; TRBD2 is a possible D gene (7 bases). Trimming left V 0 bases short and J 3 bases short, with 23 bases between. The CDR3 is 19 residues long. Germline CDR1 reads SGHRS; CDR2 reads YFSETQ. The DNA of the CDR3 is TGCGCCAGCAGCTTGGCTTCTACGTACGGGGGGCCTCGGACAGATACGCAGTATTTT. Translated: CASSLASTYGGPRTDTQYF.

This rearrangement joins TRBV6-5 to TRBJ2-7, with TRBD1 matching 8 bases. V shed 6 bases and J 6 bases; nucleotides not matched to a gene: 7. From germline, CDR1 is MNHEY and CDR2 SVGAGI. The length of the CDR3 is 13 residues. The CDR3 here is CASSEDRDGEQYF. In DNA, the CDR3 is TGTGCCAGCAGCGAGGACAGGGATGGCGAGCAGTACTTC.

V and J are TRBV28 and TRBJ2-6, with D tentatively TRBD2 (5 bases). The CDR3 is 14 amino acids. Germline V gene sequence: CDR1 MDHEN, CDR2 SYDVKM. Between the trimmed V and J ends, which lost 3 bases and 2 bases, there was a span of 5 bases. This chain's CDR3 is CASSLRAGANVLTF. The CDR3 region has the DNA TGTGCCAGCAGTTTGAGGGCTGGGGCCAACGTCCTGACTTTC.

V and J are TRBV11-2 and TRBJ2-7, with TRBD2 matching 10 bases. Germline V gene data show CDR1 as SGHAT and CDR2 as FQNNGV. The CDR3 consists of 15 residues. J gave up 6 bases and V 5 bases, and 10 bases lay outside the gene matches. CDR3 in amino acids: CASSPSGLAGAEQYF. DNA for the CDR3: TGTGCCAGCAGCCCCTCCGGCCTAGCGGGAGCCGAGCAGTACTTC. The variable domain in full, completed from reference TRBV11-2 and TRBJ2-7, reads EAGVAQSPRYKIIEKRQSVAFWCNPISGHATLYWYQQILGQGPKLLIQFQNNGVVDDSQLPKDRFSAERLKGVDSTLKIQPAKLEDSAVYLCASSPSGLAGAEQYFGPGTRLTVT.